These T cell receptor beta chains were read from a single sample in a study of blood T cell repertoires in COVID-19. This table comes from immunoSEQ multiplex PCR, and its TCRdb copy is limited to in-frame clones, with some not included. The sample records more than 85,000 clones, roughly 84% being singletons. Specimen: peripheral blood. These receptors came from a man aged 60 to 69 with acute or convalescent COVID-19. CDR3s include the opening cysteine and the closing phenylalanine or tryptophan. The D gene is left open where the match is weak. Some rows have no size entry. The others give once, few or many, or a class for an expanded clone.

TRBV7-9,TRBJ1-6,NA,NA,TGTGCCAGCAGCTTAGCGGCAGGGAATTCACCCCTCCACTTT,CASSLAAGNSPLHF
TRBV11-2,TRBJ2-1,NA,NA,TGTGCCAGCAGCTTGGGAGATAACAAAGACAATGAGCAGTTCTTC,CASSLGDNKDNEQFF
TRBV7-2,TRBJ2-1,TRBD2,NA,TGTGCCAGCAGCTTAGGGACTAGGACGGGGGTAAATGAGCAGTTCTTC,CASSLGTRTGVNEQFF
TRBV6-6,TRBJ1-2,TRBD1,NA,TGTGCCAGCAGTTACAGAGGGGGCAATAACTATGGCTACACCTTC,CASSYRGGNNYGYTF
TRBV19,TRBJ1-2,NA,NA,TGTGCCAGTAGCTCCGGGGGGGTTAGTGGCTATGGCTACACCTTC,CASSSGGVSGYGYTF
TRBV7-2,TRBJ1-1,NA,NA,TGTGCCAGCAGCCCTATACAGGCCACGAACACTGAAGCTTTCTTT,CASSPIQATNTEAFF
TRBV30,TRBJ2-3,TRBD2,NA,TGTGCCTGGGCTAGCGGGGGAGTCACAGATACGCAGTATTTT,CAWASGGVTDTQYF
TRBV2,TRBJ1-1,NA,NA,TGTGCCAGCAGTCCGAGAGGGCAGACCATGAACACTGAAGCTTTCTTT,CASSPRGQTMNTEAFF
TRBV29-1,TRBJ1-1,NA,NA,TGCAGCGCTGATCAAGGGAGGTCGGCTGAAGCTTTCTTT,CSADQGRSAEAFF
TRBV6-6,TRBJ1-3,NA,few,TGTGCCAGCAGACAGATAAACACCATATATTTT,CASRQINTIYF
TRBV19,TRBJ1-6,TRBD1,NA,TGTGCCAGTAGTAACGGATACCGGGACAGTAATAATTCACCCCTCCACTTT,CASSNGYRDSNNSPLHF
TRBV6-5,TRBJ1-5,NA,NA,TGTGCCAGTACACAGCTCCATAGCAATCAGCCCCAGCATTTT,CASTQLHSNQPQHF
TRBV2,TRBJ1-5,NA,NA,TGTGCCAGCAGGACGACAGGCCATAGCAATCAGCCCCAGCATTTT,CASRTTGHSNQPQHF
TRBV28,TRBJ1-2,NA,NA,TGTGCCAGCAGTCTCCCTCAGTACTATGGCTACACCTTC,CASSLPQYYGYTF
TRBV5-1,TRBJ2-2,NA,NA,TGCGCCAGCAGCCAAATAGTCATAAACAGGGTCACCGGGGAGCTGTTTTTT,CASSQIVINRVTGELFF
TRBV24-1,TRBJ2-5,TRBD2,NA,TGTGCCACCAGTGAACCCGGGACTAGCGGGGGAGGGACCCAGTACTTC,CATSEPGTSGGGTQYF
TRBV5-1,TRBJ1-3,NA,once,TGCGCCAGCACCGAAGACACCCCGGGGGACACCATATATTTT,CASTEDTPGDTIYF
TRBV19,TRBJ1-6,TRBD1,NA,TGTGCCAGTAGTCCGACAGGGATCGTCAATAATTCACCCCTCCACTTT,CASSPTGIVNNSPLHF
TRBV18,TRBJ2-3,NA,NA,TGTGCCAGCTCACCTATCAGCGCAGATACGCAGTATTTT,CASSPISADTQYF
TRBV4-2,TRBJ1-1,TRBD1,NA,TGTGCCAGCAGGACGACAGGGGATAACACTGAAGCTTTCTTT,CASRTTGDNTEAFF
TRBV2,TRBJ1-1,TRBD1,NA,TGTGCCAGCAGGTTAGGGGGCAACACTGAAGCTTTCTTT,CASRLGGNTEAFF
TRBV19,TRBJ1-5,TRBD1,few,TGTGCCAGTAGTATGAGCAGGGGGCTTGGAGGCAATCAGCCCCAGCATTTT,CASSMSRGLGGNQPQHF
TRBV29-1,TRBJ2-7,TRBD1,NA,TGCAGCGTTGAAAGCAGGGACAGGCCTACTGGAGAGCAGTACTTC,CSVESRDRPTGEQYF
TRBV6-5,TRBJ1-3,TRBD1,NA,TGTGCCAGCAGTTACCAGACAGGGAACGGAAACACCATATATTTT,CASSYQTGNGNTIYF
TRBV6-5,TRBJ1-1,NA,NA,TGTGCCAGCAGCGTAACAGGGAGGGTTACTGAAGCTTTCTTT,CASSVTGRVTEAFF
TRBV2,TRBJ1-1,NA,NA,TGTGCCAGCAGTGGGCAGTACGCTGAAGCTTTCTTT,CASSGQYAEAFF
TRBV11-1,TRBJ2-1,NA,NA,TGTGCCAGCAGGCTCCGGGGTGGCAATGAGCAGTTCTTC,CASRLRGGNEQFF
TRBV6-5,TRBJ1-2,TRBD1,NA,TGTGCCAGCAGAACGGACAGGAACTATGGCTACACCTTC,CASRTDRNYGYTF
TRBV19,TRBJ1-5,TRBD1,NA,TGTGCCAGTAGTAAACCGGGACAGGGGAGCAATCAGCCCCAGCATTTT,CASSKPGQGSNQPQHF
TRBV7-9,TRBJ2-7,TRBD1,NA,TGTGCCAGCAGCTTTAACAGGGGACCCTACGAGCAGTACTTC,CASSFNRGPYEQYF
TRBV5-5,TRBJ1-2,NA,once,TGTGCCAGCAGCTTGGGGGGCAGGGTGCAGGGCTACACCTTC,CASSLGGRVQGYTF
TRBV2,TRBJ1-2,NA,NA,TGTGCCACAGGGCGGGGGCCAGCGCAGGGCTACACCTTC,CATGRGPAQGYTF
TRBV7-8,TRBJ2-6,TRBD1,NA,TGTGCCAGCAGCTTATTAGCGACAGGGGTATACACTGGGGCCAACGTCCTGACTTTC,CASSLLATGVYTGANVLTF
TRBV3-1/TRBV3-2,TRBJ2-2,NA,NA,TGTGCCAGCAGCCCCTCCAGGGGCTTTTCCACCGGGGAGCTGTTTTTT,CASSPSRGFSTGELFF
TRBV9,TRBJ2-2,TRBD1,few,TGTGCCAGCAGCGTAGGGTGGGGACAGGGTTCCGGGGAGCTGTTTTTT,CASSVGWGQGSGELFF
TRBV28,TRBJ1-2,TRBD1,NA,TGTGCCAGCAGTTTCCCCGGGACAGACTATGGCTACACCTTC,CASSFPGTDYGYTF
TRBV19,TRBJ1-1,NA,NA,TGTGCCAGCTCCAGGGGTAGGAACACTGAAGCTTTCTTT,CASSRGRNTEAFF
TRBV27,TRBJ2-5,NA,NA,TGTGCCAGCAGTTTATCCGGTAGAGAGACCCAGTACTTC,CASSLSGRETQYF
TRBV2,TRBJ1-6,TRBD1,few,TGTGCCAGCAGAAGGGAGGGACAGGGCAATTCACCCCTCCACTTT,CASRREGQGNSPLHF
TRBV7-9,TRBJ2-7,NA,NA,TGTGCCAGCAGCCCACTCCCCCAGCAGTACTTC,CASSPLPQQYF
TRBV28,TRBJ1-2,NA,NA,TGTGCCAGCAGGTTCCGAGGGGAAGCGGGGTTAAATGGCTACACCTTC,CASRFRGEAGLNGYTF
TRBV7-8,TRBJ1-5,NA,NA,TGTGCCAGCAGCTCAGTGTCCGGGGGAAGAGGAACAAATCAGCCCCAGCATTTT,CASSSVSGGRGTNQPQHF
TRBV7-9,TRBJ2-5,TRBD2,NA,TGTGCCAGCAGCCGCGGGGGGAGGTATCAAGAGACCCAGTACTTC,CASSRGGRYQETQYF
TRBV5-1,TRBJ2-1,NA,NA,TGCGCCAGCAGCTTCGCTGGCGGGGGCCGGTACAATGAGCAGTTCTTC,CASSFAGGGRYNEQFF
TRBV27,TRBJ2-2,TRBD2,NA,TGTGCCAGCAGTCTTCCGGGGGGAACGAACACCGGGGAGCTGTTTTTT,CASSLPGGTNTGELFF
TRBV18,TRBJ1-5,NA,NA,TGTGCCAGCTCACCACAGGGAGCGAATCAGCCCCAGCATTTT,CASSPQGANQPQHF
TRBV11-3,TRBJ2-3,NA,once,TGTGCCAGCAGCGTAGGGGGGAGGGGCACAGATACGCAGTATTTT,CASSVGGRGTDTQYF
TRBV14,TRBJ2-5,TRBD2,once,TGTGCCAGCAGCAGAAGACTAGCGGGGGAAGAGACCCAGTACTTC,CASSRRLAGEETQYF
TRBV7-2,TRBJ2-2,NA,NA,TGTGCCAGCAGCTTAACCCGCCGACAGTACACCGGGGAGCTGTTTTTT,CASSLTRRQYTGELFF
TRBV4-3,TRBJ2-6,NA,NA,TGCGCCAGCAGCCAATCCAGGACAGCCTCTGGGGCCAACGTCCTGACTTTC,CASSQSRTASGANVLTF
TRBV15,TRBJ1-3,TRBD1,NA,TGTGCCACCAGCAGAGAGAGGGGTGCCGGGACAGGGAAAAATATATATTTT,CATSRERGAGTGKNIYF
TRBV24-1,TRBJ2-5,TRBD2,few,TGTGCCACCAGTGATTTTTGGGTAGCGGGGGGGAAAGAGACCCAGTACTTC,CATSDFWVAGGKETQYF
TRBV21-1,TRBJ1-2,NA,NA,TGTGCCAGCAGCAAAGGGCCTGACAGGAAGGACTATGGCTACACCTTC,CASSKGPDRKDYGYTF
TRBV18,TRBJ2-7,TRBD1,NA,TGTGCCAGCTCACCGGACAGGGTTGCTGCAGGGCAGTACTTC,CASSPDRVAAGQYF
TRBV30,TRBJ2-7,NA,NA,TGTGCCTGGAGTGTCGGGCAGGGCTACGAGCAGTACTTC,CAWSVGQGYEQYF
TRBV4-2,TRBJ1-2,NA,NA,TGTGCCAGCAGCCAAGAACCCCAGTTTAACTATGGCTACACCTTC,CASSQEPQFNYGYTF
TRBV3-1/TRBV3-2,TRBJ2-1,TRBD2,NA,TGTGCCAGCAGCCGAAGAACGCTAGCGGGGGGATACAATGAGCAGTTCTTC,CASSRRTLAGGYNEQFF